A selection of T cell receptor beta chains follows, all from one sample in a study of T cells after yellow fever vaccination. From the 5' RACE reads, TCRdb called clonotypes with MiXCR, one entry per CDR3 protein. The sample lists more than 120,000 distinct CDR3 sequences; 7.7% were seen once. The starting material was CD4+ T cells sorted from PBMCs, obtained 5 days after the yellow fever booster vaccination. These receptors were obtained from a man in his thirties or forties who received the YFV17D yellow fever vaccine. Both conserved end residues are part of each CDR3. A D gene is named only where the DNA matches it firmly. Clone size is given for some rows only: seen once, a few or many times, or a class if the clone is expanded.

CAFSPNPGTSGSYNEQFF	TGTGCCTTCAGTCCGAATCCCGGGACTAGCGGGTCCTACAATGAGCAGTTCTTC	.	TRBD2	TRBJ2-1	TRBV12-3/TRBV12-4
CAISEGTSGSYEQYF	TGTGCCATCAGTGAAGGGACTAGCGGGAGCTACGAGCAGTACTTC	many	TRBD2	TRBJ2-7	TRBV10-3
CCAPGLAGGGTGELFF	TGCTGTGCTCCGGGACTAGCGGGAGGCGGGACCGGGGAGCTGTTTTTT	.	TRBD2	TRBJ2-2	TRBV20-1
CASSSLLLNEQFF	TGTGCCAGCAGCTCGCTCCTACTGAATGAGCAGTTCTTC	many	.	TRBJ2-1	TRBV7-6
CASRMTSGSYNEQFF	TGTGCCAGCAGAATGACTAGCGGAAGTTACAATGAGCAGTTCTTC	.	TRBD2	TRBJ2-1	TRBV14
CASYQGRGLATGELFF	TGTGCCAGCTACCAGGGCCGGGGACTAGCAACCGGGGAGCTGTTTTTT	many	TRBD2	TRBJ2-2	TRBV6-5
CASSSGAGSLTGELFF	TGTGCCAGCAGCTCCGGTGCGGGTTCCTTAACCGGGGAGCTGTTTTTT	many	.	TRBJ2-2	TRBV7-9
CASSLETPTEQYF	TGTGCCAGCAGCTTAGAGACCCCGACTGAGCAGTACTTC	.	.	TRBJ2-7	TRBV7-2
CASSLRTRDYYYEQYF	TGCGCCAGCAGCTTGCGAACTAGGGACTATTATTACGAGCAGTACTTC	many	TRBD2	TRBJ2-7	TRBV5-1
CASSFIGGLAGGSYNEQFF	TGTGCCAGCAGTTTCATCGGGGGACTAGCGGGAGGGTCCTACAATGAGCAGTTCTTC	many	TRBD2	TRBJ2-1	TRBV27
CSARDLREAGGPSYEQYF	TGCAGTGCTAGAGACCTCCGGGAGGCGGGAGGGCCGTCCTACGAGCAGTACTTC	few	TRBD2	TRBJ2-7	TRBV20-1
CASSYRSGSWNEQFF	TGTGCCAGCAGCTACCGAAGCGGGAGCTGGAATGAGCAGTTCTTC	many	TRBD2	TRBJ2-1	TRBV2
CAMSLGLRSGSKNEQFF	TGTGCCATGAGCCTCGGGCTCCGGAGCGGGAGCAAGAATGAGCAGTTCTTC	.	TRBD2	TRBJ2-1	TRBV5-3
CASSLDRGPGELFF	TGTGCCAGCAGCTTAGATAGGGGCCCCGGGGAGCTGTTTTTT	.	.	TRBJ2-2	TRBV7-6
CASSLDREKYEQYF	TGCGCCAGCAGCCTGGACAGGGAAAAGTACGAGCAGTACTTC	many	TRBD1	TRBJ2-7	TRBV5-1
CSADSSVGANVLTF	TGCAGTGCTGATTCTTCGGTTGGGGCCAACGTCCTGACTTTC	many	.	TRBJ2-6	TRBV20-1
CATSDPGGPDTQYF	TGTGCCACCAGTGACCCGGGCGGCCCAGATACGCAGTATTTT	many	.	TRBJ2-3	TRBV24-1
CASSFGGLTQYF	TGTGCCAGCAGCTTCGGCGGATTGACGCAGTATTTT	many	.	TRBJ2-3	TRBV11-2
CASSSLGAGDETQYF	TGTGCCAGCAGTTCCCTAGGGGCAGGGGACGAGACCCAGTACTTC	many	.	TRBJ2-5	TRBV25-1
CSAQGGKNIQYF	TGCAGCGCACAAGGGGGCAAAAACATTCAGTACTTC	many	.	TRBJ2-4	TRBV29-1
CASSPFGPGQYF	TGTGCCAGCTCACCATTCGGACCGGGGCAGTATTTT	many	.	TRBJ2-3	TRBV18
CATSRSPVNYGYTF	TGTGCCACCAGCAGGTCCCCTGTTAACTATGGCTACACCTTC	many	.	TRBJ1-2	TRBV15
CSVLRGAYEQYF	TGCAGCGTTCTTCGGGGGGCGTACGAGCAGTACTTC	few	.	TRBJ2-7	TRBV29-1
CASSLAPGTSEAFF	TGTGCCAGCAGCTTAGCGCCCGGGACGTCCGAAGCTTTCTTT	many	.	TRBJ1-1	TRBV7-2
CSASRRSIAEAFF	TGCAGTGCTAGTCGCAGGTCGATCGCTGAAGCTTTCTTT	.	.	TRBJ1-1	TRBV20-1
CASSQFSGSGSPLHF	TGTGCCAGCAGTCAGTTCAGTGGATCCGGTTCACCCCTCCACTTT	many	.	TRBJ1-6	TRBV12-3/TRBV12-4
CASSLVAGTDTQYF	TGTGCCAGCAGCTTAGTGGCCGGAACAGATACGCAGTATTTT	many	.	TRBJ2-3	TRBV7-2
CATSDWVGELFF	TGTGCCACCAGTGATTGGGTCGGGGAGCTGTTTTTT	few	.	TRBJ2-2	TRBV24-1
CASNPGPIQETQYF	TGTGCCAGCAACCCGGGTCCGATCCAAGAGACCCAGTACTTC	many	.	TRBJ2-5	TRBV7-2
CSAGVSSYEQYF	TGCAGTGCGGGGGTCAGCTCCTACGAGCAGTACTTC	many	.	TRBJ2-7	TRBV20-1
CASRHLPGGREETQYF	TGTGCCAGCAGGCACCTCCCAGGCGGGAGAGAAGAGACCCAGTACTTC	many	TRBD2	TRBJ2-5	TRBV6-2/TRBV6-3
CASSPNPWGIGQETQYF	TGTGCCAGCAGCCCCAACCCGTGGGGGATCGGGCAAGAGACCCAGTACTTC	few	.	TRBJ2-5	TRBV27
CASSQGQNTYEQYF	TGTGCCAGCAGTCAGGGACAGAACACCTACGAGCAGTACTTC	many	TRBD1	TRBJ2-7	TRBV6-1
CASIPGQGSYEQYF	TGTGCCAGCATCCCAGGACAGGGCTCCTACGAGCAGTACTTC	few	TRBD1	TRBJ2-7	TRBV6-1
CASSLATAYGYTF	TGTGCCAGCAGCTTAGCGACAGCCTATGGCTACACCTTC	.	.	TRBJ1-2	TRBV7-2
CASSLGGRAYNEQFF	TGTGCCAGCAGCTTAGGGGGGAGGGCCTACAATGAGCAGTTCTTC	few	TRBD2	TRBJ2-1	TRBV7-8
CASSLGQGAVSYEQYF	TGTGCCAGCAGCTTGGGACAGGGGGCGGTATCCTACGAGCAGTACTTC	many	TRBD1	TRBJ2-7	TRBV11-2
CASSPRTSGREYNEQFF	TGCGCCAGCAGCCCACGGACTAGCGGGAGGGAGTACAATGAGCAGTTCTTC	many	TRBD2	TRBJ2-1	TRBV4-3
CASSQGTSGSGETQYF	TGCGCCAGCAGCCAAGGGACTAGCGGGAGTGGGGAGACCCAGTACTTC	many	TRBD2	TRBJ2-5	TRBV4-3
CASSPRDSSREQFF	TGTGCCAGCAGCCCAAGGGACTCCTCACGGGAGCAGTTCTTC	few	.	TRBJ2-1	TRBV9
CASSLGDRSYNSPLHF	TGCGCCAGCAGCTTGGGGGACCGCTCCTATAATTCACCCCTCCACTTT	many	.	TRBJ1-6	TRBV5-1
CASSLNPGVNTGELFF	TGCGCCAGCAGCCTAAATCCCGGGGTAAACACCGGGGAGCTGTTTTTT	many	.	TRBJ2-2	TRBV5-1
CATSAYQETQYF	TGTGCCACCTCAGCGTATCAAGAGACCCAGTACTTC	few	.	TRBJ2-5	TRBV15
CASSARAGSDTQYF	TGTGCCAGCAGCGCCAGAGCGGGATCCGATACGCAGTATTTT	once	TRBD2	TRBJ2-3	TRBV7-2
CASSFNGESEQYF	TGCGCCAGCAGCTTTAACGGAGAGAGCGAGCAGTACTTC	many	.	TRBJ2-7	TRBV5-1
CSANDRGMTDTQYF	TGCAGCGCAAACGACAGGGGTATGACAGATACGCAGTATTTT	many	TRBD1	TRBJ2-3	TRBV29-1
CASSPGGPGTGELFF	TGTGCCAGCAGCCCGGGAGGGCCGGGCACCGGGGAGCTGTTTTTT	many	TRBD2	TRBJ2-2	TRBV14
CASSEPAGDRWANEQFF	TGTGCCAGCAGCGAACCGGCGGGGGACAGGTGGGCAAATGAGCAGTTCTTC	many	.	TRBJ2-1	TRBV9
CGAGGGNYGYTF	TGCGGGGCGGGTGGAGGAAACTATGGCTACACCTTC	many	.	TRBJ1-2	TRBV29-1
CAISQQGPGELFF	TGTGCCATCAGTCAACAGGGCCCCGGGGAGCTGTTTTTT	many	.	TRBJ2-2	TRBV10-3
CSARVGLAGITNSYNEQFF	TGCAGTGCTAGAGTCGGACTAGCGGGAATCACAAACTCCTACAATGAGCAGTTCTTC	many	TRBD2	TRBJ2-1	TRBV20-1
CARRQGTGHTGELFF	TGTGCCCGGAGGCAGGGGACAGGGCACACCGGGGAGCTGTTTTTT	many	TRBD1	TRBJ2-2	TRBV30
CASSTTGRSTDTQYF	TGCGCCAGCAGCACAACAGGGAGAAGCACAGATACGCAGTATTTT	few	.	TRBJ2-3	TRBV5-1
CSARDRRRLAAANEQFF	TGCAGTGCTAGAGATCGTCGCAGACTAGCGGCGGCCAATGAGCAGTTCTTC	many	TRBD2	TRBJ2-1	TRBV20-1
CASSQERRIAGHSYEQYF	TGCGCCAGCAGCCAAGAAAGAAGGATAGCGGGGCACTCCTACGAGCAGTACTTC	few	TRBD2	TRBJ2-7	TRBV4-3
CASSRRQGGNEQFF	TGTGCCAGCAGCCGACGACAGGGTGGCAATGAGCAGTTCTTC	many	TRBD1	TRBJ2-1	TRBV5-6
CASSPAGFGETQYF	TGTGCCAGCAGCCCAGCGGGGTTTGGGGAGACCCAGTACTTC	many	TRBD2	TRBJ2-5	TRBV2
CASSHGTGKLETQYF	TGCGCCAGCAGCCACGGGACAGGGAAGTTGGAGACCCAGTACTTC	many	TRBD1	TRBJ2-5	TRBV5-1
CASSLDRGETQYF	TGCGCCAGCAGCTTGGACAGGGGAGAGACCCAGTACTTC	many	TRBD1	TRBJ2-5	TRBV5-1
CASSIELGRSRYNEQFF	TGTGCCAGCAGCATCGAACTGGGACGAAGCCGTTACAATGAGCAGTTCTTC	many	.	TRBJ2-1	TRBV7-2